Presented here are 21 T cell receptor beta chains from one specimen sequenced in a study of blood T cell repertoires in COVID-19. Sequenced by immunoSEQ multiplex PCR; TCRdb stores in-frame clones only, minus some. Among hundreds of thousands of clones listed, over 70% were seen once. Sequencing was performed on peripheral blood. Receptors were obtained from a woman aged 80 or over with acute or convalescent COVID-19.

This clone has a single count. DNA of the CDR3: TGTGCCAGCAGTTTCGGGGGGGCTTGGAACACTGAAGCTTTCTTT. This sequence encodes CASSFGGAWNTEAFF. The chain couples TRBV28 to TRBJ1-1; TRBD1 might be the D (6 bases). Deletions cut 3 bases from V and 1 base from J, with 12 bases between. This CDR3 has 15 amino acids. Per germline, CDR1 MDHEN and CDR2 SYDVKM.

The V call is TRBV3-1 (or the pseudogene TRBV3-2), the J call TRBJ1-1; TRBD1 aligns across 10 bases. Germline lookup yields CDR1 LGHDT and CDR2 YNNKEL (reference sequence). CDR3 size: 16 residues. Trimming cost V 0 bases and J 1 base; bases outside gene matches: 2. CDR3 in DNA: TGTGCCAGCAGCCAAGATTGGACAGGGGGGAACACTGAAGCTTTCTTT. It codes for CASSQDWTGGNTEAFF.

This chain joins TRBV7-8 and TRBJ2-5; the D gene is possibly TRBD1 (7 bases). Germline CDR1 reads SGHVS; CDR2 reads FQNEAQ. The CDR3 runs to 14 residues. Trimming pared 5 bases from V and 2 bases from J, leaving 12 bases between. The CDR3 DNA is TGTGCCAGCAGCGCGGGACAGATACAAGAGACCCAGTACTTC. This gives the protein CASSAGQIQETQYF.

The gene calls are TRBV28 and TRBJ1-1; D gene uncertain. Germline CDR1 is MDHEN and CDR2 is SYDVKM. V was trimmed by 4 bases and J by 3 bases, leaving 12 bases between them. The CDR3 contains 14 residues. For the CDR3, the DNA is TGTGCCAGCAGTTCAACGGGGATACACACTGAAGCTTTCTTT. Translating gives CASSSTGIHTEAFF.

The rearrangement links TRBV12-3 or TRBV12-4 to TRBJ2-7, with D unresolved. Trimming took off 3 bases at V and 3 bases at J, with 6 bases between the two ends. The CDR3 sequence is 12 residues long. This CDR3 reads CASSLRLYEQYF. The CDR3 DNA reads TGTGCCAGCAGTTTGCGGCTCTACGAGCAGTACTTC.

This clone turned up a few times. The chain links TRBV5-4 to TRBJ1-4; 7 bases match TRBD1. The germline V gene has CDR1 SGHNT and CDR2 YYREEE (reference sequence). V dropped 4 bases and J dropped 7; count of bases not matched to a gene: 13. CDR3 length: 16 residues. CDR3 coding DNA: TGTGCCAGCAGCCCAGGCCTGGACAGGCTAGGTGAAAAACTGTTTTTT. It specifies CASSPGLDRLGEKLFF.

This rearrangement joins TRBV9 to TRBJ2-2, with D possibly matching TRBD1 (6 bases). This CDR3 has 15 amino acids. The germline V gene encodes CDR1 SGDLS and CDR2 YYNGEE. V was trimmed by 2 bases and J by 0 bases, leaving 8 bases between them. For the CDR3, the DNA is TGTGCCAGCAGCGTTAGGACAGCGAACACCGGGGAGCTGTTTTTT. It translates to CASSVRTANTGELFF.

The J gene is TRBJ1-1, the V gene TRBV7-2; TRBD1 matches at 8 bases. The CDR3 spans 14 residues. Germline V gene lookup returns CDR1 SGHTA and CDR2 FQGNSA. V lost 8 bases to trimming and J lost 6 bases; unmatched junction nucleotides: 11. CDR3 in amino acids: CASLLVQGASEAFF. Written as DNA, the CDR3 is TGTGCCAGCCTACTAGTCCAGGGGGCGTCTGAAGCTTTCTTT.

This sequence joins TRBV5-1 and TRBJ2-2; 7 bases are shared with TRBD1. With 4 bases clipped from V and 7 bases from J, the junction kept 16 bases outside the gene matches. The germline gives CDR1 SGHRS, CDR2 YFSETQ. The CDR3 consists of 17 residues. The DNA for the CDR3 is TGCGCCAGCAGCCGATACGGGGACAGTCCTGGAGGCGGGGAGCTGTTTTTT. The encoded protein is CASSRYGDSPGGGELFF.

The rearrangement links TRBV6-5 to TRBJ1-5; 9 bases align to TRBD1. The CDR3 has 15 residues. V was pared by 2 bases and J by 3 bases, with 2 bases of the junction left unmatched. CDR1 and CDR2 from the germline V gene are MNHEY and SVGAGI. The DNA of the CDR3 is TGTGCCAGCAGTTACAGGACAGGGGACAATCAGCCCCAGCATTTT. Residues: CASSYRTGDNQPQHF.

The chain is built from TRBV3-1 (or the pseudogene TRBV3-2) and TRBJ2-4; tentative D call: TRBD1 (6 bases). V lost 0 bases, J lost 7 bases, and 10 bases lay in between. Germline values: CDR1 LGHDT, CDR2 YNNKEL (reference sequence). The CDR3 is 14 amino acids. CDR3 region: CASSQESRGNIQYF. In nucleotides, the CDR3 is TGTGCCAGCAGCCAAGAGTCCAGGGGCAACATTCAGTACTTC.

Worth noting for this clone: Germline and junction disagree at one end, which may indicate a read error. This chain links TRBV19 with TRBJ1-1; D gene uncertain. CDR1 and CDR2 from the germline V gene are LNHDA and SQIVND (reference sequence). There are 17 residues in the CDR3. CDR3 nucleotides: TGTACCAGTAGTATTGAGTTCGTAGTGTGGAGGAACACTGAAGCTTTCTTT. Its translation is CTSSIEFVVWRNTEAFF. The full variable domain, in which reference TRBV19 and TRBJ1-1 provide the parts outside the CDR3, is DGGITQSPKYLFRKEGQNVTLSCEQNLNHDAMYWYRQDPGQGLRLIYYSQIVNDFQKGDIAEGYSVSREKKESFPLTVTSAQKNPTAFYLCTSSIEFVVWRNTEAFFGQGTRLTVV.

V and J are TRBV28 and TRBJ2-7, with D maybe TRBD2 (6 bases). The length of the CDR3 is 18 residues. V lost 7 bases and J 5 bases, leaving 30 bases between the germline ends. The V gene's germline CDR1 is MDHEN and CDR2 SYDVKM. The CDR3: CASTNIGGQQVNHNEQYF. In DNA form, the CDR3 reads TGTGCCAGCACCAACATAGGAGGGCAGCAAGTCAATCACAACGAGCAGTACTTC. Together with reference TRBV28 and TRBJ2-7, the CDR3 gives the full variable domain: DVKVTQSSRYLVKRTGEKVFLECVQDMDHENMFWYRQDPGLGLRLIYFSYDVKMKEKGDIPEGYSVSREKKERFSLILESASTNQTSMYLCASTNIGGQQVNHNEQYFGPGTRLTVT.

The chain is built from TRBV5-6 and TRBJ2-1; 12 bases are shared with TRBD2. V dropped 4 bases and J dropped 5; count of bases not matched to a gene: 4. Germline assignment: CDR1 SGHDT and CDR2 YYEEEE. This CDR3 is built from 15 residues. The CDR3 reads CASSPGLAGHNEQFF. In DNA, the CDR3 is TGTGCCAGCAGCCCCGGACTAGCGGGACACAATGAGCAGTTCTTC. Based on the CDR3 plus reference TRBV5-6 and TRBJ2-1, the full variable domain is DAGVTQSPTHLIKTRGQQVTLRCSPKSGHDTVSWYQQALGQGPQFIFQYYEEEERQRGNFPDRFSGHQFPNYSSELNVNALLLGDSALYLCASSPGLAGHNEQFFGPGTRLTVL.

V usage is TRBV7-2 and J usage is TRBJ2-2; TRBD1 matches at 9 bases. This CDR3 is 15 amino acids long. The ends lost 3 bases at V and 3 bases at J; junction bases unmatched: 2. The germline gives CDR1 SGHTA, CDR2 FQGNSA. This CDR3 is CASSFGTGHTGELFF. The CDR3 coding sequence is TGTGCCAGCAGCTTTGGGACAGGGCACACCGGGGAGCTGTTTTTT.

The V and J genes are TRBV25-1 and TRBJ2-6; D is undetermined. V was shortened by 2 bases and J by 2 bases, with 7 bases between the two germline ends. The CDR3 loop spans 15 amino acids. The V gene's germline CDR1 is MGHDK and CDR2 SYGVNS. CDR3 region: CASSEQLTGANVLTF. CDR3 DNA sequence: TGTGCCAGCAGTGAACAACTTACTGGGGCCAACGTCCTGACTTTC.

CDR3 DNA: TGTGCCAGCAGCGAACGGACTAGCGGGGGGAACAAGTATTTT. Translating gives CASSERTSGGNKYF. The V call is TRBV7-8, the J call TRBJ2-3, with 14 bases fitting TRBD2. V shed 5 bases, J shed 13 bases, and the junction held 8 bases outside the gene matches. CDR3 size: 14 residues. From germline, CDR1 is SGHVS and CDR2 FQNEAQ.

This clone appeared once. V usage is TRBV24-1 and J usage is TRBJ2-6, with 8 bases identical to TRBD1. CDR1 KGHDR and CDR2 SFDVKD come from the germline V gene. The V gene end was trimmed by 7 bases and the J gene end by 13 bases; junction bases not matched to a gene: 20. This CDR3 region has 17 residues. The CDR3 is CATSLSGSGTGTNVLTF. The CDR3 nucleotides are TGTGCCACCAGCTTATCTGGATCCGGGACAGGAACGAATGTCCTGACTTTC.

Points on this clone: The same CDR3 is also encoded by other DNA sequences in this sample. The V and J genes are TRBV30 and TRBJ2-7; no reliable D call. Trimming removed 3 bases at V and 3 bases at J, with 6 bases between. This CDR3 region has 11 residues. Per germline, CDR1 GTSNPN and CDR2 SVGIG (reference sequence). The CDR3 here is CAWSPGYEQYF. The CDR3 DNA reads as TGTGCCTGGAGCCCCGGCTACGAGCAGTACTTC.

This clone was seen only once. The chain recombines TRBV7-2 with TRBJ1-2; D ambiguous. The CDR3 contains 15 residues. The V gene's germline CDR1 is SGHTA and CDR2 FQGNSA. Trimming stripped 5 bases from V and 8 bases from J, with 21 bases between. The CDR3 sequence is CASSLTRVTLFGYTF. CDR3 coding DNA: TGTGCCAGCAGCCTGACGAGGGTCACCCTTTTCGGCTACACCTTC.

J is TRBJ2-7 and V is TRBV29-1; 7 nucleotides line up with TRBD2. Trimming cost V 7 bases and J 3 bases; bases outside gene matches: 9. CDR3 size: 13 residues. Germline V gene sequence: CDR1 SQVTM, CDR2 ANQGSEA. CDR3 region: CSALGGSGYEQYF. The DNA of the CDR3 is TGCAGCGCCTTGGGCGGGAGCGGCTACGAGCAGTACTTC.